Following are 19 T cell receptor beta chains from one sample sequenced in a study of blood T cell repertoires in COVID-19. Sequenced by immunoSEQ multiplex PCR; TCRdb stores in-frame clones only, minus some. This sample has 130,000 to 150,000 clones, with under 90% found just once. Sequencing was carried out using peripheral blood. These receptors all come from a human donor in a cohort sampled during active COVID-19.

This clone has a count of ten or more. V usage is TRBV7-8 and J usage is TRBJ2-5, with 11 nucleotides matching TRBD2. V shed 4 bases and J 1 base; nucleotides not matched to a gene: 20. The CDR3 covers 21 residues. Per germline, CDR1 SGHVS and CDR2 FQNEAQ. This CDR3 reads CASSSSKTSGSPLDPQETQYF. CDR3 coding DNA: TGTGCCAGCAGCTCCAGCAAAACTAGCGGGAGTCCCCTCGACCCCCAAGAGACCCAGTACTTC.

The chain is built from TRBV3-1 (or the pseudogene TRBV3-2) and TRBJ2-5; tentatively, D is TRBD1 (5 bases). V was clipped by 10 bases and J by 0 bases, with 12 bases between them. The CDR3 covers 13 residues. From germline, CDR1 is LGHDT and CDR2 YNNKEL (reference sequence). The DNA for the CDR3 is TGTGCCACAACGGACAAGGACCAAGAGACCCAGTACTTC. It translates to CATTDKDQETQYF.

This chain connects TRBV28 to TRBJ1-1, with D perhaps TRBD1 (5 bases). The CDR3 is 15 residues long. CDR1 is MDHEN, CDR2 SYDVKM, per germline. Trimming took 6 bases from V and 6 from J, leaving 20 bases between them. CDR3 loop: CASRTNEGAGSEAFF. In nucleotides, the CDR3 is TGTGCCAGCAGAACGAACGAAGGGGCAGGATCTGAAGCTTTCTTT.

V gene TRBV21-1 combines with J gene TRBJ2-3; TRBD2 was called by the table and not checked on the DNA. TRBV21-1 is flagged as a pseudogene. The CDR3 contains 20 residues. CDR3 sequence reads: CASSKVRMGGLIHSADTQYF. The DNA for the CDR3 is TGTGCCAGCAGCAAAGTGAGGATGGGGGGGCTCATCCACAGCGCAGATACGCAGTATTTT.

CDR3 sequence (DNA): TGTGCCAGCGGGCTTAACTATGGCTACACCTTC. The encoded protein is CASGLNYGYTF. This chain links TRBV9 with TRBJ1-2; D uncertain. CDR1 SGDLS and CDR2 YYNGEE come from the germline V gene. The CDR3 is 11 residues long. V was trimmed by 7 bases and J by 1 base, leaving 5 bases between them.

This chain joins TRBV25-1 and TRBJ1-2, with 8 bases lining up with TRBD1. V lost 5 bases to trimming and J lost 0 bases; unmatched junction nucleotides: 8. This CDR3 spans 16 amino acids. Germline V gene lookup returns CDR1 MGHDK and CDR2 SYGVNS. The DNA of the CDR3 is TGTGCCAGCAGTCGACCCGGGACAGGAGCTAACTATGGCTACACCTTC. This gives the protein CASSRPGTGANYGYTF.

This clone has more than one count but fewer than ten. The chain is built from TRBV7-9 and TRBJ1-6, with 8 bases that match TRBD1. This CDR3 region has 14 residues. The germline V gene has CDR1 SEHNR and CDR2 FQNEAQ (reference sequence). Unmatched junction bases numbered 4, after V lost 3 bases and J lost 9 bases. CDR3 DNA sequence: TGTGCCAGCAGCTTCGGACAGGGCACTTCACCCCTCCACTTT. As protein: CASSFGQGTSPLHF.

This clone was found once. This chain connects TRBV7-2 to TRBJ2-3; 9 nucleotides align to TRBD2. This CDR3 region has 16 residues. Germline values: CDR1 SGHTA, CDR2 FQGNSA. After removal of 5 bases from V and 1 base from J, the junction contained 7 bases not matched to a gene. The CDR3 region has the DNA TGTGCCAGCAGCAAGACTAGCGGCCTTGGCACAGATACGCAGTATTTT. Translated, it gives CASSKTSGLGTDTQYF.

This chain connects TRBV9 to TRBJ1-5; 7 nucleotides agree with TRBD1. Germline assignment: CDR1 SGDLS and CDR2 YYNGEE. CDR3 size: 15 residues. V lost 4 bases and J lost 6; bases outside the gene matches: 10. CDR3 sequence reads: CASSPSAGGSQPQHF. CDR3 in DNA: TGTGCCAGCAGCCCAAGTGCAGGGGGGAGTCAGCCCCAGCATTTT.

CDR3 DNA sequence: TGTGCCAGCAGTTTTGGGAGACTAGCGGTAGATACGCAGTATTTT. Residues: CASSFGRLAVDTQYF. This sequence joins TRBV27 and TRBJ2-3; TRBD2 matches 9 bases. CDR3 size: 15 residues. CDR1 is MNHEY, CDR2 SMNVEV, per germline (reference sequence). V dropped 3 bases and J dropped 5; count of bases not matched to a gene: 6.

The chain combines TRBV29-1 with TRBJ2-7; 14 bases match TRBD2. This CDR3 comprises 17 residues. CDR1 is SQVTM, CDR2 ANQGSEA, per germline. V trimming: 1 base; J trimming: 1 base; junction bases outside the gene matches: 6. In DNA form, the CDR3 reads TGCAGCGTTGAAGGACTAGCGGGAGGGGTAACATCCTACGAGCAGTACTTC. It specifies CSVEGLAGGVTSYEQYF.

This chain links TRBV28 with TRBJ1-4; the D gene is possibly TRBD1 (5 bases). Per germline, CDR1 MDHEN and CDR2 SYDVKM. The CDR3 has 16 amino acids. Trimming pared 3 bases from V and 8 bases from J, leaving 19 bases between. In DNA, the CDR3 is TGTGCCAGCAGTTTTGAGGGCAGGGCCGGAGGGGAAAAACTGTTTTTT. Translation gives CASSFEGRAGGEKLFF.

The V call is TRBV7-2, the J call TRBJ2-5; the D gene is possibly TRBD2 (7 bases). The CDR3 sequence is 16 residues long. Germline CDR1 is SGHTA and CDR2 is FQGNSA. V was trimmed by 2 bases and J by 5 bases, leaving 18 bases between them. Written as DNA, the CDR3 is TGTGCCAGCAGCTTAAGCGGGGCAGGGGTCTCCGAGACCCAGTACTTC. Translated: CASSLSGAGVSETQYF. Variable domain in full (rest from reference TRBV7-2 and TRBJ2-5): GAGVSQSPSNKVTEKGKDVELRCDPISGHTALYWYRQSLGQGLEFLIYFQGNSAPDKSGLPSDRFSAERTGGSVSTLTIQRTQQEDSAVYLCASSLSGAGVSETQYFGPGTRLLVL.

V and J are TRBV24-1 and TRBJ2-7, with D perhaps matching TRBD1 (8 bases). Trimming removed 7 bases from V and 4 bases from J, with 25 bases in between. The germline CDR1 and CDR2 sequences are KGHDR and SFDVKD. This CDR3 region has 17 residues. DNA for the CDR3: TGTGCCACCAGCGGCGGGGGACAGGTTGGTCTCTCGTACGAGCAGTACTTC. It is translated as CATSGGGQVGLSYEQYF.

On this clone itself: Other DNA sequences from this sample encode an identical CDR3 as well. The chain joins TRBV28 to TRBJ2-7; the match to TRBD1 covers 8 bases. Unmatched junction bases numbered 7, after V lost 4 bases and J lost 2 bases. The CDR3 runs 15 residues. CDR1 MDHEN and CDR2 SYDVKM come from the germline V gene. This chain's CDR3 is CASSSAGTGTYEQYF. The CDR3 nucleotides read TGTGCCAGCAGTTCAGCTGGGACAGGCACCTACGAGCAGTACTTC.

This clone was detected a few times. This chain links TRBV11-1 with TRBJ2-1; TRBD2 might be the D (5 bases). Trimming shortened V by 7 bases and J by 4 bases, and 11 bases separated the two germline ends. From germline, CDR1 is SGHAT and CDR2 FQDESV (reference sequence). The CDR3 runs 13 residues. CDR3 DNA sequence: TGTGCCAGCATGGTGGGCGGGTACAATGAGCAGTTCTTC. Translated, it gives CASMVGGYNEQFF.

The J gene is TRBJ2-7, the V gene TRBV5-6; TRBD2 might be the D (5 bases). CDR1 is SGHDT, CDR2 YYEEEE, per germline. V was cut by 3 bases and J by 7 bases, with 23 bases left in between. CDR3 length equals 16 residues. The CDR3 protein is CASSSRTAVIRGEQYF. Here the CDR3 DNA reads TGTGCCAGCAGCTCCAGAACTGCGGTCATCAGAGGGGAGCAGTACTTC.

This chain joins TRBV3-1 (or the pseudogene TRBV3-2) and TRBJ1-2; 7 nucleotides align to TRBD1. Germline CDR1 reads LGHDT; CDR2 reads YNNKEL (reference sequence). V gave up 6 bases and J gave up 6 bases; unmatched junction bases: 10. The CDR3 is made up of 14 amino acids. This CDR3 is CASRDRSIWDGYTF. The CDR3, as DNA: TGTGCCAGCAGGGACAGGAGCATATGGGATGGCTACACCTTC.

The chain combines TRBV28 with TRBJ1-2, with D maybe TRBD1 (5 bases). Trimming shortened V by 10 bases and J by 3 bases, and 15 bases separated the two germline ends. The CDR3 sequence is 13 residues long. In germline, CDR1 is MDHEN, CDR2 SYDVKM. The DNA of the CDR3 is TGTGCCATCAGGGCACGGAGTCACTATGGCTACACCTTC. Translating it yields CAIRARSHYGYTF.